This entry features one T cell receptor beta chain sequence. V was pared by 6 bases and J by 2 bases, with 6 bases of the junction left unmatched. This CDR3 contains 14 residues. The germline V gene encodes CDR1 MDHEN and CDR2 SYDVKM. The data derive from a study of OX40 agonist ivuxolimab in advanced cancers. This table comes from immunoSEQ multiplex PCR, and its TCRdb copy is limited to in-frame clones, with some not included. This table has more than 80,000 clones, about 91% appearing once. This receptor was identified in an adult with an advanced solid tumor such as melanoma, head and neck, liver or kidney cancer. V gene TRBV28 combines with J gene TRBJ2-5; TRBD1 matches at 7 bases. Sequencing used CD4+ or CD8+ T cells sorted from blood, obtained in a trial of the OX40 agonist ivuxolimab. CDR3 sequence reads: CASSQQQGQETQYF. The CDR3 nucleotides read TGTGCCAGCAGCCAACAACAGGGGCAAGAGACCCAGTACTTC. The variable domain in full, with the rest retrieved from reference TRBV28 and TRBJ2-5, is DVKVTQSSRYLVKRTGEKVFLECVQDMDHENMFWYRQDPGLGLRLIYFSYDVKMKEKGDIPEGYSVSREKKERFSLILESASTNQTSMYLCASSQQQGQETQYFGPGTRLLVL.